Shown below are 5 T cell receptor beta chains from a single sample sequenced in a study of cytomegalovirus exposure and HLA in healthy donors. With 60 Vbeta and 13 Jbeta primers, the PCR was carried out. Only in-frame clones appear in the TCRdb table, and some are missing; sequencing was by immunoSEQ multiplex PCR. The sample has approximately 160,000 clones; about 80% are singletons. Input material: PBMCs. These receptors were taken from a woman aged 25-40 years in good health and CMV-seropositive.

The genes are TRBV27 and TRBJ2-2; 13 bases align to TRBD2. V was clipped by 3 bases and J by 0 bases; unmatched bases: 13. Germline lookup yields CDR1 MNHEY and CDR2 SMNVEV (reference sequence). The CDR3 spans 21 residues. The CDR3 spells CASSFYSPGLAGIANTGELFF. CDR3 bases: TGTGCCAGCAGTTTCTACAGCCCGGGACTAGCGGGGATCGCGAACACCGGGGAGCTGTTTTTT.

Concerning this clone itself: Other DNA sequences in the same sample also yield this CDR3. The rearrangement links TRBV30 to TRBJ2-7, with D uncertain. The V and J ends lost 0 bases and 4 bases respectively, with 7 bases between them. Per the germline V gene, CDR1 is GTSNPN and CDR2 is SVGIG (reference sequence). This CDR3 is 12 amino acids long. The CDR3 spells CAWSVQSYEQYF. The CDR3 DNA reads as TGTGCCTGGAGTGTACAGAGTTACGAGCAGTACTTC.

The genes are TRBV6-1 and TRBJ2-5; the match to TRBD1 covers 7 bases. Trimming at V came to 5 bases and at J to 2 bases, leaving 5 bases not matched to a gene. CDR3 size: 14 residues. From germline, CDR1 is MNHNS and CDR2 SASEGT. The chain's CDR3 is CASSLDRAQETQYF. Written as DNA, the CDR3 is TGTGCCAGCAGTCTTGACAGGGCTCAAGAGACCCAGTACTTC.

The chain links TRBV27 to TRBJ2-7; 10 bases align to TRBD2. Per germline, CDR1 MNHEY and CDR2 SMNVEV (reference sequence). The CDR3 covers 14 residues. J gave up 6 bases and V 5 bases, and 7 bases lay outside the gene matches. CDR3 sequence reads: CASSAPGLASEQYF. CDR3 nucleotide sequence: TGTGCCAGCAGTGCGCCGGGACTAGCGAGCGAGCAGTACTTC.

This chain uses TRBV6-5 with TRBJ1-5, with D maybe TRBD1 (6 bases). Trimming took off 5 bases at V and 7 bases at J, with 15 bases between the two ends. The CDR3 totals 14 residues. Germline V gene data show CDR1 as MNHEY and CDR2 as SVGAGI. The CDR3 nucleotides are TGTGCCAGCAGTCCAGGGGCTGGCGGGCAGCCCCAGCATTTT. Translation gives CASSPGAGGQPQHF.